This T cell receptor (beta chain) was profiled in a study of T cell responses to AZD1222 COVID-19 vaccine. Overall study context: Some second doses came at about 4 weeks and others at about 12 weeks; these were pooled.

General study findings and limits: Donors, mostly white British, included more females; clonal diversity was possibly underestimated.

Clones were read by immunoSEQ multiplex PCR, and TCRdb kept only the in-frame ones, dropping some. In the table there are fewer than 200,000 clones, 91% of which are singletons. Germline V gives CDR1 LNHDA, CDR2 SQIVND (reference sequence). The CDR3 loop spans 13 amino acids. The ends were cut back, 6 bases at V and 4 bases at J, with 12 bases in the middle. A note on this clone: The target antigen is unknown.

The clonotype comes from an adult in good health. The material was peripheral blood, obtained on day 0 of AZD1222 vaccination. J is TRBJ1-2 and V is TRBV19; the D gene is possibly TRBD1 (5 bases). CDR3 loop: CASSDSRGYGYTF. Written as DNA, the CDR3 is TGTGCCAGTAGCGACAGTCGGGGCTATGGCTACACCTTC.